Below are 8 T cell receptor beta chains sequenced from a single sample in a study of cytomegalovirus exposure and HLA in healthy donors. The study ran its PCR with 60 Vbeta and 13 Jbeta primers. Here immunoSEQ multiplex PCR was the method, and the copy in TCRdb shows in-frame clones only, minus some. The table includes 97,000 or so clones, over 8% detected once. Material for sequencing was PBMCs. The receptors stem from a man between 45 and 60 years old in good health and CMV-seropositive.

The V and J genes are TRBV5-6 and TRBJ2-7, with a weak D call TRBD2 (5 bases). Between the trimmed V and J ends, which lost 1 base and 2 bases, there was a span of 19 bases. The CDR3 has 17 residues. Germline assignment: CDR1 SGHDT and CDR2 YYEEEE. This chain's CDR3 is CASSLLGRGPTTYEQYF. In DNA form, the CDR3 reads TGTGCCAGCAGCTTGTTAGGGCGAGGGCCCACAACCTACGAGCAGTACTTC.

The CDR3 DNA reads TGTGCCAGCAGCCCTAGAGGGACAGGGAGGGGTGAAAAACTGTTTTTT. Its translation is CASSPRGTGRGEKLFF. This rearrangement joins TRBV2 to TRBJ1-4; 9 bases are a match to TRBD1. The CDR3 has 16 residues. J was trimmed by 7 bases and V by 6 bases; bases with no gene match: 12. Germline values: CDR1 SNHLY, CDR2 FYNNEI.

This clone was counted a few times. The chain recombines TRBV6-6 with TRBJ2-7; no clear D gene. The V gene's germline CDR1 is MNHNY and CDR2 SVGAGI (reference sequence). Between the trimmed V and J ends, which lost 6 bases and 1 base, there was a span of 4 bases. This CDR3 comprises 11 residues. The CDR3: CASRTSYEQYF. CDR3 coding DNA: TGTGCCAGCAGGACTTCCTACGAGCAGTACTTC.

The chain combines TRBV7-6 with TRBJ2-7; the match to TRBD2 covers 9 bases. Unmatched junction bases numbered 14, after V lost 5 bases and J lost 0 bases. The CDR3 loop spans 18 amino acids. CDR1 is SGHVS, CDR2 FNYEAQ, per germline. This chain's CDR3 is CASSPHLSSGDSSYEQYF. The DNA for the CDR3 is TGTGCCAGCAGCCCTCACCTTTCTAGCGGGGATAGCTCCTACGAGCAGTACTTC.

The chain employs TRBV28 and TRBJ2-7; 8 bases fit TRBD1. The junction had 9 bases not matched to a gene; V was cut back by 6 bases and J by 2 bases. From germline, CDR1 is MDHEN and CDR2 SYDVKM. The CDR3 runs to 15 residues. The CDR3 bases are TGTGCCAGCAGGGCTACAGGGGGAAGGACCTACGAGCAGTACTTC. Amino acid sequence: CASRATGGRTYEQYF. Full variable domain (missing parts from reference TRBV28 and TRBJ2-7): DVKVTQSSRYLVKRTGEKVFLECVQDMDHENMFWYRQDPGLGLRLIYFSYDVKMKEKGDIPEGYSVSREKKERFSLILESASTNQTSMYLCASRATGGRTYEQYFGPGTRLTVT.

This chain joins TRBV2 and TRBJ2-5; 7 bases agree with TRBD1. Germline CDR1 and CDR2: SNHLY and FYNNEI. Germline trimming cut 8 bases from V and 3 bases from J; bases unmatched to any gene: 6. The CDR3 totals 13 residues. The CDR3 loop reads CASQATGKETQYF. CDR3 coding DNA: TGTGCCAGCCAGGCGACAGGGAAAGAGACCCAGTACTTC.

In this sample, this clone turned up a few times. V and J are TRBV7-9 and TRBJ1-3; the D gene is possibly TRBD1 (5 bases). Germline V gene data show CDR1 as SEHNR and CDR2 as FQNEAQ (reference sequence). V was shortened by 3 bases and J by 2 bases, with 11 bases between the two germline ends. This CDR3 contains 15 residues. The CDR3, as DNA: TGTGCCAGCAGCTTGGAGGGCAGGGCTGGAAACACCATATATTTT. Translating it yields CASSLEGRAGNTIYF. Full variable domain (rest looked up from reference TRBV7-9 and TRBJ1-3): DTGVSQNPRHKITKRGQNVTFRCDPISEHNRLYWYRQTLGQGPEFLTYFQNEAQLEKSRLLSDRFSAERPKGSFSTLEIQRTEQGDSAMYLCASSLEGRAGNTIYFGEGSWLTVV.

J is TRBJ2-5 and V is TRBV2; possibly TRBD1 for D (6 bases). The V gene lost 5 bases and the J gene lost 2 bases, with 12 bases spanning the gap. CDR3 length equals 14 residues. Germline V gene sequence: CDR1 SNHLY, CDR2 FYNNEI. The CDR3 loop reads CASSPQGIQETQYF. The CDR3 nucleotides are TGTGCCAGCAGTCCTCAGGGGATTCAAGAGACCCAGTACTTC.